This T cell receptor (beta chain) was recovered during a study of blood T cell repertoires in COVID-19 (dated by TCRdb to the early 2020s). A note on the overall study: Samples covering the acute and convalescent phases of COVID-19 were provided by collaborators in the United States, Italy and Spain. The repertoires were released in a freely available public database meant as a resource for research on the immune response to SARS-CoV-2. Nearly every sample came with metadata listing a de-identified subject ID, COVID-19 status, age in years and sex. Subjects who had been exposed to COVID-19, were actively infected with it, or had recovered from it provided the deeply sampled blood TCRbeta repertoires that made up the dataset. HLA class I and class II types, where available, came from metadata supplied by the sample provider rather than from assay-based typing. The prospective study material was composed of cDNA or gDNA derived from T cells, B-cell-depleted T cells, or PBMCs. Samples were obtained from the ongoing ImmuneRACE study (first 160 participants) and from 1,254 subjects provided by 6 global collaborators.

Each collaborating institution followed its own protocols to collect whole blood in K2EDTA tubes. Collaborator samples were shipped for TCRbeta analysis as frozen whole blood, isolated PBMCs, or DNA extracted from either sample type. What the authors observed across the whole study: Clinical and demographic metadata were provided uncurated, with the amount varying by source and participant.

This clone occurred once. Its target antigen remains unknown. Base qualities were left out, and no much larger clone turns up one base away. Inclusive of the bounding cysteine and phenylalanine, the CDR3 is 16 residues long. Only the CDR3 DNA is retained, 48 bases long and in frame from the first base. From a lookup of the germline V gene, CDR1 and CDR2 are SNHLY and FYNNEI. V and J are truncated by 4 bases and 3 bases respectively, leaving an intervening sequence of 16 bases. TCRbeta CDR3 regions were amplified from genomic DNA using the immunoSEQ Assay, a bias-controlled multiplex PCR. The original methods were these. The number of nucleated cells in each sample was estimated from the amplification of reference gene primers within the assay. To quantify the absolute abundance of each unique TCRbeta CDR3 rearrangement, sequence reads were collapsed and filtered. For each sample, productive Simpson clonality was calculated as the square root of Simpson's diversity index across productive rearrangements. TCRdb re-hosts the immuneACCESS table, in-frame sequences only. Its copies lack some clones; in the studies checked, an unresolved V gene accounts for under half of them, and the cause for the rest is not known. The V and J calls and clone size were taken over from that table, and D and trimming were inferred from the DNA. In all, the sample holds roughly 250,000 clones, and 80% to 90% of those were seen once. Of the sample, under 0.95% falls within the top ten clones.

The origin of this receptor is a man between 25 and 39 years old with acute or convalescent COVID-19. The chain was built from TRBV2 and TRBJ1-5; the D gene is perhaps TRBD1, from 5 matching bases. The sample consisted of peripheral blood. The DNA sequence is TGTGCCAGCAGTGGGGTGGGAGGGACGGTCAATCAGCCCCAGCATTTT. This translates into CASSGVGGTVNQPQHF. Joined to the reference TRBV2 and TRBJ1-5 proteins, this CDR3 gives the full variable domain: EPEVTQTPSHQVTQMGQEVILRCVPISNHLYFYWYRQILGQKVEFLVSFYNNEISEKSEIFDDQFSVERPDGSNFTLKIRSTKLEDSAMYFCASSGVGGTVNQPQHFGDGTRLSIL.